This TCR beta chain was found in a study of CD8+CD57+ T cells in acquired aplastic anemia. For the study at large: DNA recovered from sorted CD4+ and CD8+ cells had a mean of about 3.5 ug.

This clonotype was seen just once. CDR3 and TCR beta VDJ profiling relied on a genomic DNA template. TCRdb reprocessed the reads with MiXCR, giving one entry per CDR3 protein. The profile shows about 160,000 distinct CDR3 sequences, 48% of them singletons. Previously, flow cytometry had revealed CD8+CD57+ cell expansion in the patients chosen for sequencing. V lost 5 bases and J 5 bases, leaving 12 bases between the germline ends. CDR1 is SGHTA, CDR2 FQGNSA, per germline. This CDR3 spans 13 amino acids. Sequencing used sorted CD4+, CD8+, or CD8+CD57+ T cells (not recorded which) from PBMCs. This TCR came from a human donor with aplastic anemia. The genes are TRBV7-2 and TRBJ2-5; D is unresolved. In DNA, the CDR3 is TGTGCCAGCAGCGTCGGCGGCGAGGAGACCCAGTACTTC. Amino acids: CASSVGGEETQYF.